The rows below give T cell receptor beta chains drawn from one sample of a study of CD8 T cells in ankylosing spondylitis. Via MiXCR, TCRdb re-called the 5' RACE reads, giving one row per CDR3 protein. The sample holds around 770,000 distinct CDR3 sequences; 12% are singletons and the top ten take 0.51%. Sequenced input: blood, either unsorted or a sorted T cell fraction (not recorded which). Every receptor here comes from a male donor with ankylosing spondylitis. Both conserved end residues are part of each CDR3. A D gene is named only where the DNA matches it firmly. Rows give clone size only sometimes, using once, few, many, or a class for an expanded clone.

cdr3_length	clone_size	v_call	j_call	d_call	cdr3_nt	cdr3_aa
13	.	TRBV7-9	TRBJ1-5	.	TGTGCCAGCAGCGGAGGGGGAACTCAGCCCCAGCATTTT	CASSGGGTQPQHF
15	.	TRBV4-3	TRBJ1-5	.	TGCGCCAGCAGCCAATCTGCTTGGGGCCTCACAGCCCAGCATTTT	CASSQSAWGLTAQHF
14	.	TRBV7-9	TRBJ2-3	.	TGTGCCAGCAGCTTTGGACTAGGGGGCGATACGCAGTATTTT	CASSFGLGGDTQYF
16	.	TRBV3-1	TRBJ1-5	TRBD1	TGTGCCAGCAGCCAAGATAGAGGACAGGGTATGAAGCCCCAGCATTTT	CASSQDRGQGMKPQHF
14	many	TRBV15	TRBJ2-1	.	TGTGCCACCAGCAACGGACCGCAGTACAATGAGCAGTTCTTC	CATSNGPQYNEQFF
15	.	TRBV19	TRBJ2-2	.	TGTGCCAGTACCGCGCGGGGGCAGAACACCGGGGAGCTGTTTTTT	CASTARGQNTGELFF
15	few	TRBV7-2	TRBJ1-2	TRBD1	TGTGCCAGCAGCTTAGGGGACAGGCCAGTTTCTGGCTACACCTTC	CASSLGDRPVSGYTF
11	few	TRBV24-1	TRBJ2-3	.	TGTGCCACCAGTGATTACGATACGCAGTATTTT	CATSDYDTQYF
15	many	TRBV7-8	TRBJ2-7	.	TGTGCCAGCAGCTTAGGCTGGAGAAGCTCCTACGAGCAGTACTTC	CASSLGWRSSYEQYF
12	few	TRBV5-1	TRBJ2-5	.	TGCGCCAGCAGCTTCCCCCCGGCCCCGGCGTACTTC	CASSFPPAPAYF
15	many	TRBV24-1	TRBJ2-1	TRBD1	TGTGCCACCAGTGATTTGGGGACAGGGCACAATGAGCAGTTCTTC	CATSDLGTGHNEQFF
13	.	TRBV12-3/TRBV12-4	TRBJ1-5	TRBD1	TGTGCCAGCACCCAACAGGGGTTTCAGCCCCAGCATTTT	CASTQQGFQPQHF
15	few	TRBV5-5	TRBJ1-2	TRBD1	TGTGCCAGCAGCTTAGGACAGGGGAAGATCTATGGCTACACCTTC	CASSLGQGKIYGYTF
13	few	TRBV28	TRBJ1-1	TRBD1	TGTGCCAGCAGTCAACAGGGGCTCCTTGAAGCTTTCTTT	CASSQQGLLEAFF
12	.	TRBV6-6	TRBJ1-2	.	TGTGCCAGCACCCCATGGGAGGGAGGCTACACCTTC	CASTPWEGGYTF
15	few	TRBV5-1	TRBJ2-1	.	TGCGCCAGCAGCTTGACGCGGAACTCCTACAATGAGCAGTTCTTC	CASSLTRNSYNEQFF
15	.	TRBV7-6	TRBJ2-5	.	TGTGCCAGCAGCTTACGGGGGAGCACCCAAGAGACCCAGTACTTC	CASSLRGSTQETQYF
13	few	TRBV29-1	TRBJ1-6	.	TGCAGCGTCCGCAGGGAGGCTAATTCACCCCTCCACTTT	CSVRREANSPLHF
13	.	TRBV3-1	TRBJ1-1	.	TGTGCCAGCAGCCTAGCGTTTGGCACTGAAGCTTTCTTT	CASSLAFGTEAFF
14	.	TRBV7-2	TRBJ1-2	.	TGTGCCAGCAGCCTCCGGGACGGACCTTATGGCTACACCTTC	CASSLRDGPYGYTF
16	few	TRBV6-5	TRBJ1-4	.	TGTGCCAGCAGTTCCCCCGGCTCCGCAACTAATGAAAAACTGTTTTTT	CASSSPGSATNEKLFF
14	few	TRBV20-1	TRBJ2-3	TRBD1	TGCAGTGCTAGCCACCCAGGGGGCGCGGATACGCAGTATTTT	CSASHPGGADTQYF
18	many	TRBV7-7	TRBJ2-5	.	TGTGCTAGCAGCTTAGGCCCTAACAGGGGAGGAGACCAAGAGACCCAGTACTTC	CASSLGPNRGGDQETQYF
15	few	TRBV7-2	TRBJ2-3	.	TGTGCCAGCAACTCCCAGGGACACATCACAGATACGCAGTATTTT	CASNSQGHITDTQYF
17	.	TRBV7-6	TRBJ2-3	TRBD2	TGTGCCAGCAGCTTAGCGTATCCGGGGACTACCACAGATACGCAGTATTTT	CASSLAYPGTTTDTQYF
14	few	TRBV5-1	TRBJ1-5	TRBD1	TGCGCCAGCAGCCTGGGGACAGGCCAGCAGCCCCAGCATTTT	CASSLGTGQQPQHF
14	few	TRBV5-1	TRBJ1-1	.	TGCGCCAGCACGGACTTGGGAGCGGGCACTGAAGCTTTCTTT	CASTDLGAGTEAFF
15	many	TRBV5-1	TRBJ2-1	.	TGCGCCAGCAGCTTAGGAGGACCAAGGATCAATGAGCAGTTCTTC	CASSLGGPRINEQFF
11	few	TRBV20-1	TRBJ2-3	.	TGCAGTGCGATGAACGGGGACACGCAGTATTTT	CSAMNGDTQYF
15	few	TRBV7-8	TRBJ2-2	.	TGTGCCAGCAGCTTAGGGGTAGTGGACACCGGGGAGCTGTTTTTT	CASSLGVVDTGELFF
14	few	TRBV4-3	TRBJ2-1	.	TGCGCCAGCAGCCAAGGTTTGGGACCGAATGAGCAGTTCTTC	CASSQGLGPNEQFF
15	few	TRBV7-2	TRBJ2-3	.	TGTGCCAGCAGCCCGTACGGCGGGCGCACAGATACGCAGTATTTT	CASSPYGGRTDTQYF
13	few	TRBV19	TRBJ1-1	.	TGTGCCAGTAGTCCGGACTATGGCCCTGAAGCTTTCTTT	CASSPDYGPEAFF
13	few	TRBV3-1	TRBJ2-1	.	TGTGCCAGCAGCCCGACCCACGGGGATGAGCAGTTCTTC	CASSPTHGDEQFF
18	.	TRBV11-2	TRBJ2-7	TRBD1	TGTGCCAGCAGCCGAGATAGACGGACAGGGTCAAAGTTGTACGAGCAGTACTTC	CASSRDRRTGSKLYEQYF
13	.	TRBV6-1	TRBJ1-1	TRBD1	TGTGCCAGCAGGCTACAGGGGGACACTGAAGCTTTCTTT	CASRLQGDTEAFF
15	many	TRBV12-3/TRBV12-4	TRBJ1-1	TRBD1	TGTGCCAGCAGTTTGGCGGACAGGGAGGGCACTGAAGCTTTCTTT	CASSLADREGTEAFF
16	few	TRBV7-2	TRBJ1-1	.	TGTGCCAGCAGCTTATCGGTTGTCAGCTTATACACTGAAGCTTTCTTT	CASSLSVVSLYTEAFF
15	many	TRBV20-1	TRBJ2-1	TRBD2	TGCAGTGCTAAACAAAGCGGGGGGGCCTACAATGAGCAGTTCTTC	CSAKQSGGAYNEQFF
16	few	TRBV7-8	TRBJ1-5	TRBD1	TGTGCCAGCAGCTATGACAGGGTCGGTCGCAATCAGCCCCAGCATTTT	CASSYDRVGRNQPQHF
13	.	TRBV5-4	TRBJ1-1	.	TGTGCCAGCAGCTTTTATGCTGGCACTGAAGCTTTCTTT	CASSFYAGTEAFF
15	few	TRBV29-1	TRBJ2-3	TRBD2	TGCAGCGCCTCAGGGACTAGCGGCCTGTCCCATACGCAGTATTTT	CSASGTSGLSHTQYF
16	.	TRBV5-6	TRBJ2-5	.	TGTGCCAGCGCATCCTTTAGGGGTTCGTACCAAGAGACCCAGTACTTC	CASASFRGSYQETQYF
14	.	TRBV29-1	TRBJ1-1	.	TGCAGCGTCTGTGGATCAGGGGCGGAGACTGAAGCTTTCTTT	CSVCGSGAETEAFF
15	.	TRBV20-1	TRBJ2-5	.	TGCAGTGCTAGACTAACCCGGGGGGCGGGGGAGACCCAGTACTTC	CSARLTRGAGETQYF
15	.	TRBV7-2	TRBJ2-2	.	TGTGCCAGCAGCTTATTTAGAGTTGGTACCGGGGAGCTGCTTTTT	CASSLFRVGTGELLF
13	.	TRBV27	TRBJ1-5	.	TGTGCCAGCAGCGGGACGGCCGGGGGGCCCCAGCATTTT	CASSGTAGGPQHF
15	.	TRBV27	TRBJ1-2	.	TGTGCCAGCACCCTCAGGGCAGCAGCTAACTATGGCTACACCTTC	CASTLRAAANYGYTF
16	few	TRBV12-3/TRBV12-4	TRBJ2-7	TRBD2	TGTGCCAGCAGCACCTTTAGCGGGAGAGGGGTAGACGAGCAGTACTTC	CASSTFSGRGVDEQYF